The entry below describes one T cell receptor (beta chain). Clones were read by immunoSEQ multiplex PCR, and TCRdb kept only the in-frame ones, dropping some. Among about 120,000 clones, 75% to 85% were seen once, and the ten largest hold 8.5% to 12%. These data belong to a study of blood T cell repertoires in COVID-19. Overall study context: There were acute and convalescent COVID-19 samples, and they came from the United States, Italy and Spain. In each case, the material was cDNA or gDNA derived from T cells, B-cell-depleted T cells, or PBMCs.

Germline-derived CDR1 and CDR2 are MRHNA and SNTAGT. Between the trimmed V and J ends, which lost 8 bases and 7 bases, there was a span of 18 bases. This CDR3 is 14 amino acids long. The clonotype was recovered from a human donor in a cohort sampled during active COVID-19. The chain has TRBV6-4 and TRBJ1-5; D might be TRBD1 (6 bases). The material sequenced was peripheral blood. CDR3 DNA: TGTGCCAGCGGGTGGGGGGGCCGAGGGCAGCCCCAGCATTTT. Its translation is CASGWGGRGQPQHF.